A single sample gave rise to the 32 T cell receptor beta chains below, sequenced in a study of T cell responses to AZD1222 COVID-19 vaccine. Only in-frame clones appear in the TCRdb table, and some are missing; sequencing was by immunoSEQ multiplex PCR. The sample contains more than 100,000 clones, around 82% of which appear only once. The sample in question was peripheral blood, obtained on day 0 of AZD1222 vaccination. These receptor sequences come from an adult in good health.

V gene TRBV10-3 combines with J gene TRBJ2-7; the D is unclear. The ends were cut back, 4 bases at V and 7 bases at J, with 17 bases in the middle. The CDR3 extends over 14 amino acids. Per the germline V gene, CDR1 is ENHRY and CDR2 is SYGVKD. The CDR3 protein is CAISVQFEFTEQYF. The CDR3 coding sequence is TGTGCCATCAGTGTTCAGTTTGAGTTTACTGAGCAGTACTTC.

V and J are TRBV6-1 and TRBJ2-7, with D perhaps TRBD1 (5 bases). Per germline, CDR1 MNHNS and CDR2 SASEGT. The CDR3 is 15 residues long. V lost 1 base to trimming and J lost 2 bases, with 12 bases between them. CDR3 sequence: CASSEGSGRTYEQYF. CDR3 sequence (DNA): TGTGCCAGCAGTGAAGGGTCAGGGCGGACCTACGAGCAGTACTTC.

CDR3 coding DNA: TGTGCCAGCAGTTTAGGAGGGATGGACTATGGCTACACCTTC. Residues: CASSLGGMDYGYTF. The genes are TRBV27 and TRBJ1-2; no reliable D call. Trimming left V 2 bases short and J 3 bases short, with 10 bases between. The CDR3 totals 14 residues. Germline V gene data show CDR1 as MNHEY and CDR2 as SMNVEV (reference sequence).

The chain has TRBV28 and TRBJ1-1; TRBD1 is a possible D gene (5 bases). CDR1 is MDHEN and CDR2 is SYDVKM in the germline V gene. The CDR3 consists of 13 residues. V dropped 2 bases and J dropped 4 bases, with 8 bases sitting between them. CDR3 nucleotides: TGTGCCAGCAGTTTAGGGGCGCTCACTGAAGCTTTCTTT. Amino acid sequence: CASSLGALTEAFF.

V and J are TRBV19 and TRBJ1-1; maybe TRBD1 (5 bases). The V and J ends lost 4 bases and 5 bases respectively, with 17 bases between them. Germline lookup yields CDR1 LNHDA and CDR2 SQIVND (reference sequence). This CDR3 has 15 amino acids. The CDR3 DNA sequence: TGTGCCAGTAGTACCGAGGCCGGGGGGAGGACTGAAGCTTTCTTT. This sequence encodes CASSTEAGGRTEAFF.

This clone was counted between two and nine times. The CDR3 sequence is CASSRDGGDYGYTF. The CDR3 nucleotides are TGTGCCAGCAGCCGGGACGGGGGGGACTATGGCTACACCTTC. V and J are TRBV2 and TRBJ1-2, with D possibly being TRBD1 (5 bases). The CDR3 is 14 amino acids. Germline V CDR1 and CDR2: SNHLY, FYNNEI. Trimming took off 6 bases at V and 3 bases at J, with 14 bases between the two ends.

Here the CDR3 reads CASSGGPGASSYEQYF. CDR3 coding DNA: TGTGCCAGCAGCGGAGGCCCGGGGGCGAGCTCCTACGAGCAGTACTTC. V is TRBV9 and J is TRBJ2-7; either TRBD1 or TRBD2 may fit D (6 bases each). Trimming left V 3 bases short and J 0 bases short, with 16 bases between. The CDR3 totals 16 residues. Germline CDR1 reads SGDLS; CDR2 reads YYNGEE.

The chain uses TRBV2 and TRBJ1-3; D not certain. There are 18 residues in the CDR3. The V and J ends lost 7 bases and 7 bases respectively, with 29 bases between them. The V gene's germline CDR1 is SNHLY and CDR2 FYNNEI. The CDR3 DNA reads TGTGCCAGCAACGAGGAGAGGTTTGGGTATTTCGCTGACAACACCATATATTTT. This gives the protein CASNEERFGYFADNTIYF.

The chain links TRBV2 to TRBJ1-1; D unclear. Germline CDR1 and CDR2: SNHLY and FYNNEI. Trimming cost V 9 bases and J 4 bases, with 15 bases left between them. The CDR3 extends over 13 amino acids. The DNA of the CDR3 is TGTGCCAGAGAAACAAGATTGGGCACTGAAGCTTTCTTT. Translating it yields CARETRLGTEAFF.

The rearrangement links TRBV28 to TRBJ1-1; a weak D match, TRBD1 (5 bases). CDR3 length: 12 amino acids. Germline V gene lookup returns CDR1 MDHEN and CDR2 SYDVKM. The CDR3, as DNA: TGTGTCCTTTTCAGCGGGGACGGAAAAGCTTTCTTT. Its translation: CVLFSGDGKAFF.

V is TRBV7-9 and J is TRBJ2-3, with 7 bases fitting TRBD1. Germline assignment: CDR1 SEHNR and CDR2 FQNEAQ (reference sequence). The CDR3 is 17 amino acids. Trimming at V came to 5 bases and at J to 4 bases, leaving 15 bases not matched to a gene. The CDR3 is CASSRGMTGFESDTQYF. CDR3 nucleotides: TGTGCCAGCAGCCGCGGAATGACAGGGTTTGAATCAGATACGCAGTATTTT. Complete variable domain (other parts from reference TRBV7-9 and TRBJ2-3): DTGVSQNPRHKITKRGQNVTFRCDPISEHNRLYWYRQTLGQGPEFLTYFQNEAQLEKSRLLSDRFSAERPKGSFSTLEIQRTEQGDSAMYLCASSRGMTGFESDTQYFGPGTRLTVL.

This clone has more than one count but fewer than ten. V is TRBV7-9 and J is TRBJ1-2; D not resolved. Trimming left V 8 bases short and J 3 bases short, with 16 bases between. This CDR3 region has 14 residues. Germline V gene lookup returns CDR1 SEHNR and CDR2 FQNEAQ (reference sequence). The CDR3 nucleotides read TGTGCCAGCGGGTCTAAGGACCACCACTATGGCTACACCTTC. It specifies CASGSKDHHYGYTF.

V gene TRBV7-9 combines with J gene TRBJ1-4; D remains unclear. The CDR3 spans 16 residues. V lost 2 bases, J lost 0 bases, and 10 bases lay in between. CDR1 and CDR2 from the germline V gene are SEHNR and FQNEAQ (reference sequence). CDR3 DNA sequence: TGTGCCAGCAGCTTATGGCGGGCGGCAACTAATGAAAAACTGTTTTTT. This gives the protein CASSLWRAATNEKLFF.

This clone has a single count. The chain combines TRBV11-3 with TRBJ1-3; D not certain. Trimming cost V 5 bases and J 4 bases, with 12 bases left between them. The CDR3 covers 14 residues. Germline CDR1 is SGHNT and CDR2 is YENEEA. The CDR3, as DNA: TGTGCCAGCAGCCCCTTCGGGGAGGGAAACACCATATATTTT. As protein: CASSPFGEGNTIYF.

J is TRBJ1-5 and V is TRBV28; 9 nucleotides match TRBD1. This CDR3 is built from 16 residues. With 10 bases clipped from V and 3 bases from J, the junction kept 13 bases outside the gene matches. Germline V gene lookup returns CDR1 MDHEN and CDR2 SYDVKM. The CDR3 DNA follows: TGTGCCACCCAAAAAGAACAGGGGGCTCACAATCAGCCCCAGCATTTT. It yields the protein CATQKEQGAHNQPQHF.

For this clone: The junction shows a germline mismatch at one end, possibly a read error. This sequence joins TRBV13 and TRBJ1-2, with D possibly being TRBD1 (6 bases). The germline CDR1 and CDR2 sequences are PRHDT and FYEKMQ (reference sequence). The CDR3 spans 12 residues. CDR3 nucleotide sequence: TGTGCCAGCAGCAGCGAATTCAGGGGACCCGACTTC. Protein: CASSSEFRGPDF.

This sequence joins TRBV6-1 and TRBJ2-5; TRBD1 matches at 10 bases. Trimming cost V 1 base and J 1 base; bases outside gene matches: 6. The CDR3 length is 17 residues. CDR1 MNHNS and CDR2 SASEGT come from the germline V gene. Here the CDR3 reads CASSEVAGTGAQETQYF. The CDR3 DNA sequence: TGTGCCAGCAGTGAAGTGGCCGGGACAGGGGCCCAAGAGACCCAGTACTTC.

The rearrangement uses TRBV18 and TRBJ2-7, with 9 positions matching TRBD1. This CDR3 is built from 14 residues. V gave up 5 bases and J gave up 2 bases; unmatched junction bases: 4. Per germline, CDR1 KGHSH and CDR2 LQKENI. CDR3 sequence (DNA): TGTGCCAGCTCAGTGGGACAGGGCCCCTACGAGCAGTACTTC. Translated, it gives CASSVGQGPYEQYF.

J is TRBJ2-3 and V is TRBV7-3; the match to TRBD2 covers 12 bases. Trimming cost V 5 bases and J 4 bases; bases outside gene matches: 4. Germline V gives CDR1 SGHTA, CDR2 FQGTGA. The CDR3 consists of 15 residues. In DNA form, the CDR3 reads TGTGCCAGCAGCAGACTAGCGGGGGTCCCAGATACGCAGTATTTT. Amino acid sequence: CASSRLAGVPDTQYF.

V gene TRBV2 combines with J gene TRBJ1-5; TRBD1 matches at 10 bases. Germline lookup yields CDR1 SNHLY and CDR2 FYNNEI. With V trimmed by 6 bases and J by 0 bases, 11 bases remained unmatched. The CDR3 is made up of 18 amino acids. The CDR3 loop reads CASRGRDRGWNSNQPQHF. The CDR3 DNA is TGTGCCAGCAGAGGCCGGGACAGGGGCTGGAATAGCAATCAGCCCCAGCATTTT.

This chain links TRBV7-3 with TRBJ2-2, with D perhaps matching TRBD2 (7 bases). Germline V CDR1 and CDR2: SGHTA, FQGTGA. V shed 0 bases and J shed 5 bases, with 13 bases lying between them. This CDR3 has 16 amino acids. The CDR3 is CASSLTAGAPTGELFF. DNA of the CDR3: TGTGCCAGCAGCTTAACGGCGGGGGCCCCGACCGGGGAGCTGTTTTTT.

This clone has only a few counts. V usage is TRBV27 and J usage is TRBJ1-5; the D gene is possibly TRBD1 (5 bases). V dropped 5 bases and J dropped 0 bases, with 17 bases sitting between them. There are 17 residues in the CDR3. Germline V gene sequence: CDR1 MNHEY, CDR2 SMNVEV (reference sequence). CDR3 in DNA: TGTGCCAGCAGTCTGGAGGGGCCAGGGAATAGCAATCAGCCCCAGCATTTT. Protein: CASSLEGPGNSNQPQHF.

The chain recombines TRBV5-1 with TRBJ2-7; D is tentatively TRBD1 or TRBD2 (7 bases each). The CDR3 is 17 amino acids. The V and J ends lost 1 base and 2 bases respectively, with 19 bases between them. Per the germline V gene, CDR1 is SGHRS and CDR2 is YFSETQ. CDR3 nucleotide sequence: TGCGCCAGCAGCTTGTTCCCCCGCCAGGGGGGGACCTACGAGCAGTACTTC. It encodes CASSLFPRQGGTYEQYF.

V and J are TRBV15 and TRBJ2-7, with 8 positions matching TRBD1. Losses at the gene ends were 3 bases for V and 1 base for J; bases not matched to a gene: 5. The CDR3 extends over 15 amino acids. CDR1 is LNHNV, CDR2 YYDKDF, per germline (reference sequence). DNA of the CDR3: TGTGCCACCAGCAGGGGTACAGGGGGGTCCTACGAGCAGTACTTC. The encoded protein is CATSRGTGGSYEQYF.

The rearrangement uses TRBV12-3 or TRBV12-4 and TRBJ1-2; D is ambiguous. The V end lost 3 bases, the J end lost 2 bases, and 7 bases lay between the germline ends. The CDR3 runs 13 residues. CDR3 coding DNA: TGTGCCAGCAGTTTGCGGTCCAACTATGGCTACACCTTC. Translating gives CASSLRSNYGYTF.

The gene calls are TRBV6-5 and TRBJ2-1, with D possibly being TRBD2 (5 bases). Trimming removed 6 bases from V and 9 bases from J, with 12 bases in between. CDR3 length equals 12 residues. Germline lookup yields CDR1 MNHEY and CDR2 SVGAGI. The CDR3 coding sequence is TGTGCCAGCAGCTTTCTTCGGGGTGAGCAGTTCTTC. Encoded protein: CASSFLRGEQFF.

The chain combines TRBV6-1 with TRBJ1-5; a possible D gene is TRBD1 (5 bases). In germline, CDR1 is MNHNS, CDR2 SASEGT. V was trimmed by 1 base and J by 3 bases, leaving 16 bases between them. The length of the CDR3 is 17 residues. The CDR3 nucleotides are TGTGCCAGCAGTGAAGTTGGGCAGGGCGCGTCCAATCAGCCCCAGCATTTT. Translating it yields CASSEVGQGASNQPQHF.

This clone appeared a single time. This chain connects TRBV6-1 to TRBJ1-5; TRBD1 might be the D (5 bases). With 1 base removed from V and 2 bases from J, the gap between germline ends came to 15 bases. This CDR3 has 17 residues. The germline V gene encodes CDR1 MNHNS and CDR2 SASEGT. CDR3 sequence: CASSEGSYGGRNQPQHF. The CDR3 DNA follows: TGTGCCAGCAGTGAAGGGAGTTACGGGGGACGCAATCAGCCCCAGCATTTT.

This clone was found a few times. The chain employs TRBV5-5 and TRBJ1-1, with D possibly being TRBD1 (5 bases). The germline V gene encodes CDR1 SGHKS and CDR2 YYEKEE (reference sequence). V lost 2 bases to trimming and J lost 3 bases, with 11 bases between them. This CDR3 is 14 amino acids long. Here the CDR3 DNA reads TGTGCCAGCAGCTTCGCCGGGGGGGACACTGAAGCTTTCTTT. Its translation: CASSFAGGDTEAFF.

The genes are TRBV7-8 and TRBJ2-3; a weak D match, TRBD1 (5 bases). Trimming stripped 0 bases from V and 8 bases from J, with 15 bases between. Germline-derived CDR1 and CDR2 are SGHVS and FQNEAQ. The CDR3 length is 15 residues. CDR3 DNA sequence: TGTGCCAGCAGCTTAGCCAGGGTGGATTCCGGTACGCAGTATTTT. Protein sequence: CASSLARVDSGTQYF.

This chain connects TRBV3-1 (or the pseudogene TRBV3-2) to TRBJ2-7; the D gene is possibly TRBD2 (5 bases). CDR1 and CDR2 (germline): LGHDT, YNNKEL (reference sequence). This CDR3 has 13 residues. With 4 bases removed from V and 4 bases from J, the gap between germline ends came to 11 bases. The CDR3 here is CASSPRGLYEQYF. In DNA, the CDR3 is TGTGCCAGCAGCCCCCGGGGTCTTTACGAGCAGTACTTC.

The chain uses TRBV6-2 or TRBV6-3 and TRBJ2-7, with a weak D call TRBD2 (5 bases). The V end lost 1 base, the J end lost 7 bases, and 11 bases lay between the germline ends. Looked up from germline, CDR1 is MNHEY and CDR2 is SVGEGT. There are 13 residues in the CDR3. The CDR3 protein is CASSYFVSGEQYF. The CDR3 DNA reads TGTGCCAGCAGTTACTTCGTCTCGGGGGAGCAGTACTTC.